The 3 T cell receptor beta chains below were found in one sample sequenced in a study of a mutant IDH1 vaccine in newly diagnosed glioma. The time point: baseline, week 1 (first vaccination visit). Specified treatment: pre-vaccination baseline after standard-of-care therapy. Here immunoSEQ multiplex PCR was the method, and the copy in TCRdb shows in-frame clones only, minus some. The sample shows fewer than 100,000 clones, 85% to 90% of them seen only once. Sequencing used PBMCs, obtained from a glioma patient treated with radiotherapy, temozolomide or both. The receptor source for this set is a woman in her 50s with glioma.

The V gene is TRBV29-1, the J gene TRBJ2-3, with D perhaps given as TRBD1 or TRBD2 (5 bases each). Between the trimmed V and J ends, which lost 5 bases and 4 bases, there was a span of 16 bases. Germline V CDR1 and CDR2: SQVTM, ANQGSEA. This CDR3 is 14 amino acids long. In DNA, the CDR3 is TGCAGCGTTACTGGAGAGGGGAGCCCAGATACGCAGTATTTT. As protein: CSVTGEGSPDTQYF.

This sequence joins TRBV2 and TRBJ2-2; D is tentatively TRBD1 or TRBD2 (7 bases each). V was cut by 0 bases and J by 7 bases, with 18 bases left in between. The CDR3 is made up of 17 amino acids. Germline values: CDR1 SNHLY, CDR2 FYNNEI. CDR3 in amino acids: CASSEASGRGLGGELFF. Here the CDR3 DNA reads TGTGCCAGCAGTGAAGCGAGTGGGAGGGGGCTTGGCGGGGAGCTGTTTTTT.

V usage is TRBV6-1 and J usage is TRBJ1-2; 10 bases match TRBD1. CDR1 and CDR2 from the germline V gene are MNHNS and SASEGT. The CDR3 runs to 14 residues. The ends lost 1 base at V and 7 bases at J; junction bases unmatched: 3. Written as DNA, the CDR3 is TGTGCCAGCAGTGAAGGACAGGGGGCGGGTGGCTACACCTTC. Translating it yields CASSEGQGAGGYTF.